The 10 T cell receptor beta chains reported below all come from one sample, sequenced in a study of STAT5B mutations in CD4+ large granular lymphocyte leukemia (dated by TCRdb to between 2021 and 2024). The library came from the immunoSEQ multiplex PCR assay. The immuneACCESS repertoire file appears here via TCRdb, limited to in-frame rearrangements. These files lack a portion of the clones; in checked studies, under half of the deficit traces to unresolved V genes, and the cause of the others is not known. The sample has about 29,000 clones on record, roughly 84% of them singletons. Approximately 6.2% of the sample rests with the top ten. The sequenced sample was CD4+ T cells from blood buffy coats. These receptors all come from a human donor in good health.

The chain carries TRBV2 and TRBJ2-3; TRBD1 might be the D (5 bases). Germline V gives CDR1 SNHLY, CDR2 FYNNEI. Trimming stripped 3 bases from V and 0 bases from J, with 13 bases between. The CDR3 covers 16 residues. CDR3: CASSEQGDTSTDTQYF. The CDR3 bases are TGTGCCAGCAGTGAGCAGGGCGATACTAGCACAGATACGCAGTATTTT.

The chain uses TRBV10-3 and TRBJ2-7; tentatively, D is TRBD2 (5 bases). Germline loops: CDR1 ENHRY, CDR2 SYGVKD. Trimming stripped 3 bases from V and 1 base from J, with 7 bases between. CDR3 size: 13 residues. The CDR3 DNA reads TGTGCCATCAGTGACGGGATGTCCTACGAGCAGTACGTC. Translating it yields CAISDGMSYEQYV.

J is TRBJ1-2 and V is TRBV29-1; TRBD1 matches 7 bases. The CDR3 is 15 residues long. Unmatched junction bases numbered 13, after V lost 5 bases and J lost 4 bases. Germline V lookup: CDR1 SQVTM, CDR2 ANQGSEA. The CDR3: CSVKVRDRDPYGYTF. The CDR3, as DNA: TGCAGCGTTAAAGTTAGGGACAGAGATCCCTATGGCTACACCTTC.

This chain's CDR3 is CASSPRRDTEAFF. The CDR3 bases are TGTGCCAGCTCACCACGCAGGGACACTGAAGCTTTCTTT. The rearrangement links TRBV18 to TRBJ1-1, with TRBD1 as a possible D gene (5 bases). The CDR3 consists of 13 residues. The germline V gene has CDR1 KGHSH and CDR2 LQKENI. Between the trimmed V and J ends, which lost 1 base and 3 bases, there was a span of 6 bases. Together with reference TRBV18 and TRBJ1-1, the CDR3 gives the full variable domain: NAGVMQNPRHLVRRRGQEARLRCSPMKGHSHVYWYRQLPEEGLKFMVYLQKENIIDESGMPKERFSAEFPKEGPSILRIQQVVRGDSAAYFCASSPRRDTEAFFGQGTRLTVV.

This chain connects TRBV6-1 to TRBJ1-2; 7 bases line up with TRBD1. Trimming cost V 3 bases and J 4 bases; bases outside gene matches: 8. CDR3 length: 15 residues. The germline V gene encodes CDR1 MNHNS and CDR2 SASEGT. CDR3 sequence: CASSDRNSGGYGYTF. Here the CDR3 DNA reads TGTGCCAGCAGTGATCGGAACTCAGGGGGCTATGGCTACACCTTC.

The J gene is TRBJ2-1, the V gene TRBV29-1, with 9 positions matching TRBD2. CDR1 and CDR2 from the germline V gene are SQVTM and ANQGSEA. Trimming removed 5 bases from V and 7 bases from J; junction bases left unmatched: 9. This CDR3 has 14 amino acids. CDR3 sequence reads: CSVSGGGAVNEQFF. The CDR3 region has the DNA TGCAGCGTTTCTGGCGGGGGGGCCGTGAATGAGCAGTTCTTC.

The chain recombines TRBV12-5 with TRBJ1-5; D ambiguous. The CDR3 totals 13 residues. CDR1 and CDR2 (germline): LGHNT, FRNRAP. Trimming shortened V by 1 base and J by 4 bases, and 5 bases separated the two germline ends. CDR3 sequence (DNA): TGTGCTAGTGGTTTGGATGGGAATCAGCCCCAGCATTTT. Amino acid sequence: CASGLDGNQPQHF.

The chain employs TRBV19 and TRBJ2-2, with TRBD2 as a possible D gene (7 bases). The V gene's germline CDR1 is LNHDA and CDR2 SQIVND (reference sequence). Trimming shortened V by 3 bases and J by 6 bases, and 11 bases separated the two germline ends. This CDR3 has 14 amino acids. The CDR3 sequence: CASSIRGGAGELFF. The CDR3, as DNA: TGTGCCAGTAGTATTAGAGGGGGGGCCGGGGAGCTGTTTTTT.

This clone was counted between two and nine times. This rearrangement joins TRBV25-1 to TRBJ1-5; a possible D gene is TRBD1 (5 bases). The CDR3 loop spans 12 amino acids. Germline CDR1 reads MGHDK; CDR2 reads SYGVNS. V lost 8 bases and J 5 bases, leaving 10 bases between the germline ends. DNA of the CDR3: TGTGCCAGCGCGGGGGGAGATCAGCCCCAGCATTTT. This gives the protein CASAGGDQPQHF.

This rearrangement joins TRBV7-2 to TRBJ1-3; weak D call: TRBD1 (6 bases). CDR3 size: 14 residues. The V end was cut by 4 bases, the J end by 5 bases, with 12 bases between. Per germline, CDR1 SGHTA and CDR2 FQGNSA. This chain's CDR3 is CASSSTGSRNTIYF. In DNA, the CDR3 is TGTGCCAGCAGCTCAACAGGGTCTCGAAACACCATATATTTT.